This entry is about one T cell receptor beta chain. Its antigen is not identified. This entry comes from a study of T cell clones after liver transplantation. Study-wide background: Three of eight recipients were HCV-positive; others had non-autoimmune, non-viral indications. Whole-study findings and limits: Graft donor-reactive T cells may have migrated into the graft rather than being deleted.

Libraries were prepared by immunoSEQ multiplex PCR; TCRdb keeps only in-frame clonotypes and omits some of them. The sample contains around 100,000 clones, roughly 80% of which appear only once. The sample consisted of CD4+ T cells from blood, taken approximately 50 months after liver transplant. This receptor was obtained from a human patient who received a liver transplant. Some of the T cells may derive from the graft donor.

CDR3 residues: CASSSGQVRNEAFF. The CDR3 nucleotides are TGTGCCAGCAGCTCCGGACAGGTTAGAAATGAAGCTTTCTTT. This chain links TRBV7-2 with TRBJ1-1, with 7 bases lining up with TRBD1. CDR3 length: 14 residues. The V gene's germline CDR1 is SGHTA and CDR2 FQGNSA. V lost 4 bases and J lost 7; bases outside the gene matches: 9.